The 12 T cell receptor beta chains below all came from one sample that was sequenced in a study of T cells in lung cancer brain metastases. Clones were sequenced by immunoSEQ multiplex PCR, and TCRdb holds only the in-frame ones, with some missing. The sample includes 5,000 to 6,500 clones, approximately 91% of them seen just once. The specimen sequenced was tumor tissue from the primary lung tumor. The receptors stem from a man in his 70s with non-small cell lung cancer.

The chain is built from TRBV4-2 and TRBJ2-3; 10 bases agree with TRBD2. CDR1 LGHNA and CDR2 YNFKEQ come from the germline V gene. J was trimmed by 2 bases and V by 0 bases; bases with no gene match: 8. This CDR3 contains 18 residues. As DNA, the CDR3 is TGTGCCAGCAGCCAAGATTTTGCTAGCGGGGGTCTCACAGATACGCAGTATTTT. It specifies CASSQDFASGGLTDTQYF.

Here the CDR3 DNA reads TGTGCCTGGAGGGTATCCAGTGCTACTGAAGCTTTCTTT. Translating it yields CAWRVSSATEAFF. The chain recombines TRBV30 with TRBJ1-1; D remains ambiguous. The length of the CDR3 is 13 residues. The germline V gene has CDR1 GTSNPN and CDR2 SVGIG (reference sequence). V dropped 3 bases and J dropped 5 bases, with 13 bases sitting between them.

This chain joins TRBV4-3 and TRBJ1-2; maybe TRBD1 (5 bases). This CDR3 is 14 amino acids long. CDR1 is LGHNA, CDR2 YSLEER, per germline. Trimming cost V 2 bases and J 4 bases, with 11 bases left between them. CDR3 region: CASSQRQGGYGYTF. The CDR3 DNA reads TGCGCCAGCAGCCAACGGCAGGGCGGCTATGGCTACACCTTC.

Concerning this clone: The junction and the germline gene differ at one end; a read error may be behind it. Other DNA sequences in this sample translate to the same CDR3. The rearrangement joins TRBV7-9 to TRBJ1-5, with TRBD1 as a possible D gene (5 bases). The CDR3 is made up of 14 amino acids. Germline V gene lookup returns CDR1 SEHNR and CDR2 FQNEAQ (reference sequence). This CDR3 reads CASSLVEGDQPQHF. The CDR3 DNA follows: TGTGCTAGCAGCTTAGTAGAAGGGGATCAGCCCCAGCATTTT.

V is TRBV18 and J is TRBJ1-2; D not resolved. Germline assignment: CDR1 KGHSH and CDR2 LQKENI. The ends were cut back, 2 bases at V and 0 bases at J, with 4 bases in the middle. The CDR3 runs to 13 residues. CDR3 amino acids: CASSPTANYGYTF. CDR3 in DNA: TGTGCCAGCTCACCAACAGCTAACTATGGCTACACCTTC. Combining the CDR3 with reference TRBV18 and TRBJ1-2 gives the whole variable domain NAGVMQNPRHLVRRRGQEARLRCSPMKGHSHVYWYRQLPEEGLKFMVYLQKENIIDESGMPKERFSAEFPKEGPSILRIQQVVRGDSAAYFCASSPTANYGYTFGSGTRLTVV.

The V call is TRBV7-8, the J call TRBJ2-7; weak D call: TRBD1 (5 bases). Trimming took 2 bases from V and 0 from J, leaving 8 bases between them. CDR1 is SGHVS, CDR2 FQNEAQ, per germline. CDR3 length: 14 amino acids. CDR3: CASSLSGNSYEQYF. Written as DNA, the CDR3 is TGTGCCAGCAGCTTATCAGGGAACTCCTACGAGCAGTACTTC.

CDR3 nucleotide sequence: TGTGCCAGCTCTAAAGGCGGGACAGGGGATTATAGGGCCGCTTTCTTT. This translates into CASSKGGTGDYRAAFF. The J gene is TRBJ1-1, the V gene TRBV6-6, with 10 bases identical to TRBD1. V was pared by 8 bases and J by 11 bases, with 20 bases of the junction left unmatched. CDR3 length: 16 residues. CDR1 MNHNY and CDR2 SVGAGI come from the germline V gene (reference sequence).

This rearrangement joins TRBV5-6 to TRBJ2-1; the match to TRBD1 covers 8 bases. V shed 2 bases and J 7 bases; nucleotides not matched to a gene: 8. Germline-derived CDR1 and CDR2 are SGHDT and YYEEEE. The CDR3 is made up of 15 amino acids. CDR3 region: CASSFGQGGGNEQFF. As DNA, the CDR3 is TGTGCCAGCAGCTTTGGACAGGGAGGAGGGAATGAGCAGTTCTTC.

The CDR3 nucleotides read TGTGCCAGCAGCAGAAGTGAGTTGCAGACCCAGTACTTC. Translation gives CASSRSELQTQYF. The chain joins TRBV7-6 to TRBJ2-5; D is unclear. Between the trimmed V and J ends, which lost 5 bases and 6 bases, there was a span of 13 bases. CDR1 SGHVS and CDR2 FNYEAQ come from the germline V gene. There are 13 residues in the CDR3.

The chain employs TRBV30 and TRBJ1-4, with D uncertain. V was trimmed by 3 bases and J by 1 base, leaving 15 bases between them. This CDR3 spans 16 amino acids. Germline lookup yields CDR1 GTSNPN and CDR2 SVGIG (reference sequence). This CDR3 is CAWSVGVRRTNEKLFF. Written as DNA, the CDR3 is TGTGCCTGGAGCGTTGGAGTCAGGCGAACTAATGAAAAACTGTTTTTT.

This chain uses TRBV5-5 with TRBJ2-7, with 7 bases identical to TRBD1. The CDR3 length is 14 residues. CDR1 is SGHKS and CDR2 is YYEKEE in the germline V gene (reference sequence). Trimming removed 0 bases from V and 3 bases from J; junction bases left unmatched: 3. This chain's CDR3 is CASSLVGQFYEQYF. CDR3 nucleotides: TGTGCCAGCAGCTTGGTGGGACAGTTCTACGAGCAGTACTTC.

This clone has just one count. V gene TRBV29-1 combines with J gene TRBJ2-7; no definite D call. The CDR3 has 15 amino acids. With 0 bases removed from V and 3 bases from J, the gap between germline ends came to 15 bases. Germline CDR1 SQVTM, CDR2 ANQGSEA. In DNA, the CDR3 is TGCAGCGTTGAAGATCGGTGGGGAAGTCTCTACGAGCAGTACTTC. Amino acid sequence: CSVEDRWGSLYEQYF.